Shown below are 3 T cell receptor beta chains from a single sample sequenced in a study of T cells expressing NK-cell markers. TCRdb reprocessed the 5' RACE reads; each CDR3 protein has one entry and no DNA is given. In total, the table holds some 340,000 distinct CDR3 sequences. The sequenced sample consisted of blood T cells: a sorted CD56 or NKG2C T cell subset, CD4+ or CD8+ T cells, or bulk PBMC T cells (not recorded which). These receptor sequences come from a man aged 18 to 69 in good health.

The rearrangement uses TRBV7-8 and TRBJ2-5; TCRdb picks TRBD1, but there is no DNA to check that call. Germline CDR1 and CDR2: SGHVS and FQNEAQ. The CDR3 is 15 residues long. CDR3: CASSLVAARVETQYF. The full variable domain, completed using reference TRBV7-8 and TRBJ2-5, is GAGVSQSPRYKVAKRGQDVALRCDPISGHVSLFWYQQALGQGPEFLTYFQNEAQLDKSGLPSDRFFAERPEGSVSTLKIQRTQQEDSAVYLCASSLVAARVETQYFGPGTRLLVL.

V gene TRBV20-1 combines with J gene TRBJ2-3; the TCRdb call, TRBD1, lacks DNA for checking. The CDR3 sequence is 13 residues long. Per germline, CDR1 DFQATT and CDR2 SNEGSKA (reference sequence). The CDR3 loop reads CSASGQGAGTQYF.

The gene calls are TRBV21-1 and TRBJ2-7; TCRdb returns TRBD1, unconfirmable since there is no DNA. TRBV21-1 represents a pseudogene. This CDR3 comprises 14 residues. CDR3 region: CARPEGQGAAEQYF.